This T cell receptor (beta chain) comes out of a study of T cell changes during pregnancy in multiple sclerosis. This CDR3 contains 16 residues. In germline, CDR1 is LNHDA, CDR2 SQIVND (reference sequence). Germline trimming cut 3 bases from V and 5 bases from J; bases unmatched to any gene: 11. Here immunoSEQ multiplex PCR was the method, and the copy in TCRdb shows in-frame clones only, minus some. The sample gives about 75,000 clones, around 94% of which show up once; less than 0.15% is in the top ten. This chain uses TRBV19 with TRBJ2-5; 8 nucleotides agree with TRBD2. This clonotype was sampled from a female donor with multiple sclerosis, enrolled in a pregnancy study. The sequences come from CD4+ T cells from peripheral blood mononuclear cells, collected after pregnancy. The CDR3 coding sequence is TGTGCCAGTAGTATCTGGCGGGGGGCGCCCCGGGAGACCCAGTACTTC. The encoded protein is CASSIWRGAPRETQYF.